This TCR beta chain is drawn from a study of blood T cells in healthy people across ages. It was with a sample-barcoded 5' primer and a J-beta primer mix that a second PCR of roughly 7 to 11 cycles was run. TCRdb itself ran the 5' RACE reads through MiXCR, one entry per CDR3 protein. This table has more than 1,400,000 distinct CDR3 sequences, 42% appearing once. The CDR3 spans 15 residues. Deletions cut 0 bases from V and 5 bases from J, with 10 bases between. Per germline, CDR1 LGHNA and CDR2 YNFKEQ. This clonotype was counted only a few times. Per sample, at least 6 micrograms of total RNA were extracted.

The sequencing input was blood. This sequence originates from a woman between 18 and 30 years old in good health. This chain links TRBV4-2 with TRBJ1-4, with D possibly being TRBD1 (6 bases). CDR3 region: CASSQDPRGNEKLFF. CDR3 nucleotides: TGTGCCAGCAGCCAAGACCCCAGGGGAAATGAAAAACTGTTTTTT.